This T cell receptor beta chain stems from a study of human T cells and chemical hapten exposure. As for time point: healthy volunteer bleed at 6 weeks. Extraction yielded total RNA from whole blood (unfractionated). Whole-study findings and limits: TCRs whose frequency exceeded 1 in 1000 remained the same following DPC sensitization.

In the library, unique molecular identifiers were attached to individual cDNA molecules. In the original processing: Counting gave a median of 95,638 TCRs per sample, with values ranging from 23,224 to 690,600. TCRdb independently ran MiXCR on the RACE reads; one entry per CDR3 protein. TCRdb, rather than the study authors, made the V and J calls. The sample gives around 45,000 distinct CDR3 sequences, about 3.7% of which show up once; 5.6% is in the top ten. V shed 6 bases, J shed 7 bases, and the junction held 7 bases outside the gene matches. Looked up from germline, CDR1 is SNHLY and CDR2 is FYNNEI. CDR3 length: 14 residues. Concerning this clonotype itself: Its antigen is as yet unknown.

This sequence originates from a human donor in good health. Some clones in this sample may be carry-over from other donors' samples. Input material: whole blood. The V call is TRBV2, the J call TRBJ1-2, with 11 nucleotides matching TRBD1. The CDR3 region has the DNA TGTGCCAGCAGAAGGACAGGGGGCTCGGGTGGCTACACCTTC. This codes for CASRRTGGSGGYTF.